This T cell receptor (beta chain) was sequenced during a study of blood T cells in healthy people across ages (dated by TCRdb to the mid-2010s). Study-level background: Template switching captured roughly one uniquely barcoded TCR beta cDNA molecule per two T cells in model experiments. Four age groups were formed from the donors: young (average about 16 years), middle-aged (approximately 41), aged (62) and long-lived (82). Donors of different ages were randomly distributed across sequencing lanes to avoid experimental bias. For two donors (one aged 18 to 30 and one aged 80 or older), the study analyzed two additional independent replicas of 1 million unique cDNA reads from the same blood draw. Using deep sequencing normalized with unique cDNA molecular identifiers, the study measured how TCR beta repertoire diversity changes with age. Study-level results and caveats: The CMV infection status of donors was not known, potentially confounding age-related changes in expanded clonotypes. Compared with the aged group, the long-lived group had more naive CD4+ T cells, fewer expanded clones and increased TCR diversity, suggesting age selection. Because profiling used bulk unsorted PBMCs, naive and antigen-experienced compartments could not be compared conclusively. The percentage of naive T cells measured by flow cytometry correlated strongly with observed TCR beta diversity. Observed TCR beta diversity per million T cells fell roughly linearly with age, and a significant reduction was already apparent by age about 43. Estimates of total diversity from one million sequenced T cells were regarded as lower bounds and underestimates.

Only a few counts were recorded for this clonotype. The antigen it binds to is not known. Base qualities are missing; no much larger clone stands one base away. The roughly 37 donors, aged roughly 6 to 100 years, were systemically healthy Caucasian individuals from Russia. Each donor gave around 9.8 milliliters of peripheral blood, collected into EDTA-treated Vacutainer tubes. Ficoll-Paque density-gradient centrifugation was used to isolate PBMCs, with at least 6 million obtained per sample. Trizol reagent was used to extract total RNA from the PBMCs, yielding at least 6 micrograms per sample. Naive CD45RAhigh/CD27high T cell percentages were measured by flow cytometry on a PBMC aliquot from every donor. To prepare the library, 5' RACE was applied. A second PCR of about 6 to 11 cycles was performed with a sample-barcoded 5' primer and a J-beta primer mix. A template-switch 5' adaptor carrying 12 random nucleotides introduced a unique molecular identifier onto each TCR beta cDNA molecule. Each sample yielded at least 2.5 million CDR3-containing paired-end reads. First-strand cDNA was synthesized from all RNA with the Mint cDNA synthesis kit, primed by a TRBC-specific oligonucleotide. Following uracil-DNA glycosylase treatment, a first 18-cycle PCR with universal primers M1SS and BC2_uni_R was performed on all cDNA. On the study's bioinformatics: Each sample was normalized by randomly selecting 1 million high-quality reads, each carrying a distinct molecular identifier. Reads sharing molecular identifiers were discarded rather than binned into consensus sequences. MiTCR, set to a Q25 quality threshold and the strictest error-elimination algorithm, was used for CDR3 identification, clonotype clustering and error correction. A nonparametric unseen species model with Euler transformation was used to estimate lower-bound total TCR beta diversity. TCRdb reanalyzed the raw reads on its own, using fastp at Q25 for trimming and MiXCR for clone calling, and kept in-frame beta chains. Every entry covers one CDR3 protein and lists the most common genes and DNA from its rows. None of the V and J calls come from the authors' own analysis; TCRdb made them. The sample table lists approximately 1,700,000 distinct CDR3 sequences, about 39% of them with a count of one. The ten largest clonotypes hold roughly 23% of the sample.

Unmatched junction bases come to 3, with V trimmed by 1 base and J by 3 bases. Per the germline V gene, SGHVS is the CDR1 and FQNEAQ is the CDR2. Including the terminal cysteine and phenylalanine, the CDR3 comprises 15 residues. CDR3 DNA is the only sequence kept; it has 45 bases, read in frame from the first base. The sample was blood. The TCR comes from a human donor in good health. This chain joins TRBV7-8 to TRBJ2-7; TRBD2 lines up with 10 middle nucleotides. CDR3 protein: CASSLVTSGVYEQYF. The bases read TGTGCCAGCAGCTTAGTAACTAGCGGGGTCTACGAGCAGTACTTC.